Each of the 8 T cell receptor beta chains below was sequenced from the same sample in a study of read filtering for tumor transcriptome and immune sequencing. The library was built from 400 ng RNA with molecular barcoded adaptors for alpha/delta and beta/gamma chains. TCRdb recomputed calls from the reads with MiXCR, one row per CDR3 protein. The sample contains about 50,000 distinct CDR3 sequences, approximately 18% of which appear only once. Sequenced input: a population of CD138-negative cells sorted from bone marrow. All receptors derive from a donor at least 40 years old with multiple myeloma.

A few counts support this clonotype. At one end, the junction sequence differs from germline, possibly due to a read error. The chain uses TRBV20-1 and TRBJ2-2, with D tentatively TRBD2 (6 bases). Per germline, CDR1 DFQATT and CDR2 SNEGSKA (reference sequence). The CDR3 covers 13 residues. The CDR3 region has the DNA TGCAGTGCTAGAGGGCGTTCTACCGGGGGGCTGTTTTTT. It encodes CSARGRSTGGLFF.

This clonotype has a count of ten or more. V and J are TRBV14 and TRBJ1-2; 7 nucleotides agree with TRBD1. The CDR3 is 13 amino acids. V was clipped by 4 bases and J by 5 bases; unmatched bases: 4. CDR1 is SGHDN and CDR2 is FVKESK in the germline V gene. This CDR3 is CASSRQGPYGYTF. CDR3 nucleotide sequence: TGTGCCAGCAGCCGACAGGGCCCGTATGGCTACACCTTC.

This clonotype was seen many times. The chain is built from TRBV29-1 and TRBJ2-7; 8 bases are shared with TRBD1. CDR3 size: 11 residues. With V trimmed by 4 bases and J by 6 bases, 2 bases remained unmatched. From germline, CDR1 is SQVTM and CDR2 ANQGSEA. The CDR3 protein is CSVGTGPEQYF. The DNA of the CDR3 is TGCAGCGTTGGGACAGGGCCCGAGCAGTACTTC.

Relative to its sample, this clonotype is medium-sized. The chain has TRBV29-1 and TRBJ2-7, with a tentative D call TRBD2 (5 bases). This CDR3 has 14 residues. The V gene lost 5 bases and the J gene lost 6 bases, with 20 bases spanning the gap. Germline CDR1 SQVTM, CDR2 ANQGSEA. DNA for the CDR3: TGCAGCGTTCTGGGGAGTGGCCGATCGGGCGAGCAGTACTTC. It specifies CSVLGSGRSGEQYF.

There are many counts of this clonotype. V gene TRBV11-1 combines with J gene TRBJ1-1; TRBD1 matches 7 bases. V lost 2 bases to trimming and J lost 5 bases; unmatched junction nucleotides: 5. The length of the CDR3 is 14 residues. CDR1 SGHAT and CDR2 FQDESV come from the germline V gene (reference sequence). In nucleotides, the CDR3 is TGTGCCAGCAGCTTAACAGGGGACGGAACTGAAGCTTTCTTT. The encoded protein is CASSLTGDGTEAFF. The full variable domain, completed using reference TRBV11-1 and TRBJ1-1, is EAEVAQSPRYKITEKSQAVAFWCDPISGHATLYWYRQILGQGPELLVQFQDESVVDDSQLPKDRFSAERLKGVDSTLKIQPAELGDSAMYLCASSLTGDGTEAFFGQGTRLTVV.

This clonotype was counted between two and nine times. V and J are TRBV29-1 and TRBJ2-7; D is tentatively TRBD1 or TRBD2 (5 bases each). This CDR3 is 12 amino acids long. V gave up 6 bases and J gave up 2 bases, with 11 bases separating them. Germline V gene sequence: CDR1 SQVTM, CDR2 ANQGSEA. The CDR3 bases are TGCAGCGTGGGGACGCGAACCTACGAGCAGTACTTC. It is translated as CSVGTRTYEQYF.

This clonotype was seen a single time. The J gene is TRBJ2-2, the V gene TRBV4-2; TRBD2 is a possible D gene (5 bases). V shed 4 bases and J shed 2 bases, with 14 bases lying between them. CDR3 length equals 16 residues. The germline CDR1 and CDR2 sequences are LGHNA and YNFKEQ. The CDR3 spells CASSPDGLANTGELFF. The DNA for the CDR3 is TGTGCCAGCAGCCCTGATGGCCTAGCTAACACCGGGGAGCTGTTTTTT.

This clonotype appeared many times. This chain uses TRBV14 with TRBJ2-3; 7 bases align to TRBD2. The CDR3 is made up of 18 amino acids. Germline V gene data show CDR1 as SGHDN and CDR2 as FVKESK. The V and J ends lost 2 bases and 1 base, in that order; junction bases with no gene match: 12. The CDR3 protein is CASSQRPFGSGGTDTQYF. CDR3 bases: TGTGCCAGCAGCCAAAGACCTTTCGGGAGCGGGGGCACAGATACGCAGTATTTT.